Listed here are 4 T cell receptor beta chains from one sample, sequenced in a study of shared clonotypes between healthy human individuals. Generated by immunoSEQ multiplex PCR, the TCRdb table keeps only in-frame clones and is missing some. The sample has some 1.5 million clones; approximately 98% are singletons. Sequencing was performed on naive CD4+ T cells sorted from blood. The subset was: CD45RA+ positively selected. These receptors were taken from a man in his thirties or forties in good health.

The chain employs TRBV7-2 and TRBJ2-7; 7 nucleotides line up with TRBD2. In germline, CDR1 is SGHTA, CDR2 FQGNSA. The CDR3 covers 13 residues. Trimming at V came to 2 bases and at J to 5 bases, leaving 3 bases not matched to a gene. In DNA, the CDR3 is TGTGCCAGCAGCTTACGGGCGGGAGACGAGCAGTACTTC. Translation: CASSLRAGDEQYF.

The V gene is TRBV5-1, the J gene TRBJ2-5; no clear D. Trimming shortened V by 0 bases and J by 4 bases, and 10 bases separated the two germline ends. Germline CDR1 is SGHRS and CDR2 is YFSETQ. The CDR3 length is 14 residues. The CDR3: CASSLALSRETQYF. CDR3 DNA sequence: TGCGCCAGCAGCTTGGCCTTGAGCAGAGAGACCCAGTACTTC.

This chain links TRBV5-4 with TRBJ2-3; 7 bases align to TRBD2. The CDR3 runs 13 residues. CDR1 and CDR2 from the germline V gene are SGHNT and YYREEE (reference sequence). V lost 2 bases and J lost 9; bases outside the gene matches: 6. CDR3 nucleotides: TGTGCCAGCAGCTTCCTCCCCGGGGGGACGCAGTATTTT. Its protein is CASSFLPGGTQYF.

The chain is built from TRBV11-3 and TRBJ2-1; D might be TRBD2 (5 bases). Germline V gene sequence: CDR1 SGHNT, CDR2 YENEEA. Between the trimmed V and J ends, which lost 1 base and 0 bases, there was a span of 7 bases. This CDR3 is built from 15 residues. The CDR3 is CASSLASPSYNEQFF. The CDR3 coding sequence is TGTGCCAGCAGCTTAGCTAGCCCCTCCTACAATGAGCAGTTCTTC.